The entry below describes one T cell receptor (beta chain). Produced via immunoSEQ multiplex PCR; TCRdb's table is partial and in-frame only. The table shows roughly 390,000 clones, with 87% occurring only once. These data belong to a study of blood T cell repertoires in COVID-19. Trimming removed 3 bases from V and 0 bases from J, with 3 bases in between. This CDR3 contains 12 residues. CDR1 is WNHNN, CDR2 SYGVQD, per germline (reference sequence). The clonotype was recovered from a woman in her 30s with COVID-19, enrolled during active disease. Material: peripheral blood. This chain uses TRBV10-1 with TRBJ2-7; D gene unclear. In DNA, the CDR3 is TGCGCCAGCAGTGACAGCTCCTACGAGCAGTACTTC. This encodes CASSDSSYEQYF.